This TCR beta chain comes out of a study of T cells in women clearing cervical HPV infection. Clones were read by immunoSEQ multiplex PCR, and TCRdb kept only the in-frame ones, dropping some. The sample table sets out 25,000 to 35,000 clones. The sample comprised blood buffy coat. This TCR came from a woman aged 18 to 75 with a cervical HPV16 infection that either progressed to CIN3+ or cleared (not recorded which).

CDR3 sequence reads: CASSLLAGNYNEQFF. The DNA read from the CDR3 is TGCGCCAGCAGCTTGTTGGCAGGTAATTACAATGAG. The J gene is TRBJ2-1, the V gene TRBV5-1; D uncertain. The read finishes 3 residues shy of the CDR3 end, and the germline J gene is used to complete it. There are 15 residues in the CDR3. Trimming removed 1 base from V and 4 bases from J, with 12 bases in between. Germline CDR1 SGHRS, CDR2 YFSETQ.